The 16 T cell receptor beta chains below were found in one sample sequenced in a study of PD-L1 blockade in urothelial cancer. The data were produced by immunoSEQ multiplex PCR, yet TCRdb's version contains in-frame clones alone and is incomplete. The sample yields tens of thousands of clones, around four fifths seen once. The material sequenced was PBMCs, taken around atezolizumab (anti-PD-L1) treatment. The receptors stem from a man in his 60s with urothelial cancer.

The chain combines TRBV19 with TRBJ2-2, with D perhaps TRBD1 (5 bases). The ends were cut back, 6 bases at V and 4 bases at J, with 9 bases in the middle. Germline V gene sequence: CDR1 LNHDA, CDR2 SQIVND (reference sequence). The CDR3 extends over 13 amino acids. In DNA, the CDR3 is TGTGCCAGTAGCCAGGGTGCCACCGGGGAGCTGTTTTTT. Residues: CASSQGATGELFF.

This clone was picked up one time. V usage is TRBV28 and J usage is TRBJ1-2, with TRBD1 identical over 10 bases. Germline V gene sequence: CDR1 MDHEN, CDR2 SYDVKM. The CDR3 is 17 residues long. V lost 4 bases and J lost 2; bases outside the gene matches: 10. CDR3 bases: TGTGCCAGCAGTTCGCCCGGGACAGGGGCGTCCAACTATGGCTACACCTTC. As protein: CASSSPGTGASNYGYTF.

This chain connects TRBV6-5 to TRBJ1-2; TRBD1 matches at 7 bases. Germline CDR1 and CDR2: MNHEY and SVGAGI. After removal of 2 bases from V and 5 bases from J, the junction contained 8 bases not matched to a gene. This CDR3 contains 15 residues. CDR3 sequence: CASSYMKGAGYGYTF. CDR3 bases: TGTGCCAGCAGTTACATGAAGGGGGCGGGGTATGGCTACACCTTC.

In its sample, this clone was seen a few times. The chain uses TRBV4-1 and TRBJ2-1; a possible D gene is TRBD1 (5 bases). Germline V gene lookup returns CDR1 MGHRA and CDR2 YSYEKL. The V end lost 0 bases, the J end lost 2 bases, and 8 bases lay between the germline ends. The CDR3 spans 15 residues. The CDR3 reads CASSQDAGTYNEQFF. CDR3 bases: TGCGCCAGCAGCCAAGACGCAGGGACCTACAATGAGCAGTTCTTC.

The gene calls are TRBV2 and TRBJ2-4, with D possibly being TRBD2 (5 bases). Germline V lookup: CDR1 SNHLY, CDR2 FYNNEI. Deletions cut 4 bases from V and 2 bases from J, with 15 bases between. The length of the CDR3 is 16 residues. The CDR3 nucleotides are TGTGCCAGCAGTGTAGAACTAGTTGGATCCAAAAACATTCAGTACTTC. Translated: CASSVELVGSKNIQYF.

This clone occurred a few times. The chain employs TRBV11-2 and TRBJ2-3; 9 nucleotides align to TRBD2. This CDR3 spans 15 amino acids. Losses at the gene ends were 5 bases for V and 4 bases for J; bases not matched to a gene: 7. Germline V gene data show CDR1 as SGHAT and CDR2 as FQNNGV. For the CDR3, the DNA is TGTGCCAGCAGCCTCAGGACTAGCGAGGCAGATACGCAGTATTTT. Its protein is CASSLRTSEADTQYF.

This rearrangement joins TRBV28 to TRBJ2-5; D is ambiguous. Trimming stripped 1 base from V and 5 bases from J, with 5 bases between. From germline, CDR1 is MDHEN and CDR2 SYDVKM. This CDR3 comprises 12 residues. DNA for the CDR3: TGTGCCAGCAGTTTATTGCGGGAGACCCAGTACTTC. Protein sequence: CASSLLRETQYF.

Concerning this clone: This CDR3 is also generated by other DNA sequences in the sample. The gene calls are TRBV5-1 and TRBJ2-5; perhaps TRBD1 as D (5 bases). Between the trimmed V and J ends, which lost 0 bases and 4 bases, there was a span of 7 bases. The CDR3 spans 13 residues. Germline values: CDR1 SGHRS, CDR2 YFSETQ. In nucleotides, the CDR3 is TGCGCCAGCAGCTTGGGGCAGGGAGAGACCCAGTACTTC. This codes for CASSLGQGETQYF. Together with reference TRBV5-1 and TRBJ2-5, the CDR3 gives the full variable domain: KAGVTQTPRYLIKTRGQQVTLSCSPISGHRSVSWYQQTPGQGLQFLFEYFSETQRNKGNFPGRFSGRQFSNSRSEMNVSTLELGDSALYLCASSLGQGETQYFGPGTRLLVL.

The rearrangement uses TRBV5-1 and TRBJ2-3; 7 nucleotides align to TRBD1. V shed 3 bases, J shed 0 bases, and the junction held 10 bases outside the gene matches. Germline V gene data show CDR1 as SGHRS and CDR2 as YFSETQ. There are 17 residues in the CDR3. This CDR3 reads CASSWDSSTASTDTQYF. The CDR3 region has the DNA TGCGCCAGCAGCTGGGACAGTAGTACGGCTAGCACAGATACGCAGTATTTT.

The gene calls are TRBV25-1 and TRBJ2-7; possible D gene TRBD2, 7 bases. Deletions cut 1 base from V and 2 bases from J, with 18 bases between. This CDR3 contains 17 residues. The germline gives CDR1 MGHDK, CDR2 SYGVNS. CDR3 nucleotide sequence: TGTGCCAGCAGTGAATCGGGGGGCCCGACCGAGACCTACGAGCAGTACTTC. Its protein is CASSESGGPTETYEQYF.

This sequence joins TRBV29-1 and TRBJ2-7, with a tentative D call TRBD1 (5 bases). V lost 1 base and J 4 bases, leaving 14 bases between the germline ends. The length of the CDR3 is 14 residues. From germline, CDR1 is SQVTM and CDR2 ANQGSEA. CDR3 sequence: CSVEARDLGYEQYF. Written as DNA, the CDR3 is TGCAGCGTTGAAGCCAGGGATTTGGGGTACGAGCAGTACTTC.

J is TRBJ1-5 and V is TRBV7-6, with 10 bases identical to TRBD1. CDR3 length: 17 amino acids. The V and J ends lost 5 bases and 0 bases, in that order; junction bases with no gene match: 7. CDR1 is SGHVS and CDR2 is FNYEAQ in the germline V gene. The CDR3 coding sequence is TGTGCCAGCAGCCCCCGGGACAGGGGATATAGCAATCAGCCCCAGCATTTT. Translated: CASSPRDRGYSNQPQHF.

The chain joins TRBV6-6 to TRBJ2-1; possibly TRBD2 for D (5 bases). CDR1 is MNHNY and CDR2 is SVGAGI in the germline V gene (reference sequence). The length of the CDR3 is 15 residues. V shed 8 bases and J shed 0 bases, with 14 bases lying between them. The chain's CDR3 is CASRPTGSSYNEQFF. Written as DNA, the CDR3 is TGTGCCAGCCGGCCGACGGGGAGCTCCTACAATGAGCAGTTCTTC.

The CDR3 DNA follows: TGTGCCACCAGGATAGGACAGACACTGAACACTGAAGCTTTCTTT. Amino acids: CATRIGQTLNTEAFF. The genes are TRBV15 and TRBJ1-1; weak D call: TRBD1 (6 bases). Germline V gene lookup returns CDR1 LNHNV and CDR2 YYDKDF (reference sequence). Deletions cut 6 bases from V and 0 bases from J, with 14 bases between. The CDR3 is 15 residues long.

This clone is categorized as medium-sized. In DNA form, the CDR3 reads TGTGCCAGCAGTTACTCGAATTCAGGGGAAGGCTACACCTTC. Amino acid sequence: CASSYSNSGEGYTF. This rearrangement joins TRBV6-5 to TRBJ1-2; the D gene is possibly TRBD1 (6 bases). Germline-derived CDR1 and CDR2 are MNHEY and SVGAGI. V lost 0 bases, J lost 8 bases, and 13 bases lay in between. There are 14 residues in the CDR3.

The chain is built from TRBV30 and TRBJ2-4; TRBD1 matches 9 bases. V lost 1 base and J lost 8; bases outside the gene matches: 9. The V gene's germline CDR1 is GTSNPN and CDR2 SVGIG (reference sequence). The CDR3 is made up of 15 amino acids. The CDR3 reads CAWSALNRGLDIQYF. CDR3 DNA sequence: TGTGCCTGGAGTGCCCTGAACAGGGGGCTGGACATTCAGTACTTC.